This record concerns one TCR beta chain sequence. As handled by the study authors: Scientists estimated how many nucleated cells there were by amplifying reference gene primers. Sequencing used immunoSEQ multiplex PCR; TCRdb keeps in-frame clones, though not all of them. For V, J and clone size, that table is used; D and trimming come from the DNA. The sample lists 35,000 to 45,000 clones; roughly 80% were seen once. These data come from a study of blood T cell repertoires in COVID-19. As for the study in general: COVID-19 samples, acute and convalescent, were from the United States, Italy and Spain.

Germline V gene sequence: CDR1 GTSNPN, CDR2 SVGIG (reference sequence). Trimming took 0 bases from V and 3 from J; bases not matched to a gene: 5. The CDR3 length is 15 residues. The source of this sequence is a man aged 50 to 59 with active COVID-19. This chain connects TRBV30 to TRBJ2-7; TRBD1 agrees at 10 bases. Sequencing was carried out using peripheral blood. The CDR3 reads CAWSVGTGVIYEQYF. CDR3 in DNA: TGTGCCTGGAGTGTAGGGACAGGGGTCATCTACGAGCAGTACTTC.